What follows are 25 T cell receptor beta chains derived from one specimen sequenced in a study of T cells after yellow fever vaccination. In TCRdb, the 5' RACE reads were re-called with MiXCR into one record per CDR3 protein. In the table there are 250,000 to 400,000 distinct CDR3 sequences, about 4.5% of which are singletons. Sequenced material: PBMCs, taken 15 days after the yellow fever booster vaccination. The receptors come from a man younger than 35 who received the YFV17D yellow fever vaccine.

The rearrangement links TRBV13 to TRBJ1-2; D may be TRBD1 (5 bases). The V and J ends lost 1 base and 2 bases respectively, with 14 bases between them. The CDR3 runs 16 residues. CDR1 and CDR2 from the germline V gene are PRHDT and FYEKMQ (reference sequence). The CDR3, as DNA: TGTGCCAGCAGCTTAGCAGGCAGGGTTAGGAACTATGGCTACACCTTC. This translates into CASSLAGRVRNYGYTF.

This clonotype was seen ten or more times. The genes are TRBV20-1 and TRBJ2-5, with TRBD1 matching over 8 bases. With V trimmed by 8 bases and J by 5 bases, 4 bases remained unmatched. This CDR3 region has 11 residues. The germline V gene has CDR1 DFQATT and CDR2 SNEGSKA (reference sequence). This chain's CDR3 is CSMDREETQYF. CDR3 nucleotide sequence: TGCAGTATGGACAGGGAGGAGACCCAGTACTTC.

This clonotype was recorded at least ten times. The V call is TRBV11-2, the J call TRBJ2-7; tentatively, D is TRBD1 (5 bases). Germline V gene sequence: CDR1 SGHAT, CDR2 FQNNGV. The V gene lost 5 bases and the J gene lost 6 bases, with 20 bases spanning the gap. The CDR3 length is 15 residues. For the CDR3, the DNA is TGTGCCAGCAGCCCCCGCTTAGGGGTCAAGCGCGAGCAGTACGTC. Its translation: CASSPRLGVKREQYV.

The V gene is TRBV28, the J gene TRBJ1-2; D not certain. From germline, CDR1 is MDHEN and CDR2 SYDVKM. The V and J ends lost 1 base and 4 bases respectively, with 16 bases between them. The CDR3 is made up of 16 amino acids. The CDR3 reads CASSLLFRATPYGYTF. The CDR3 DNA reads TGTGCCAGCAGTTTATTATTCCGTGCAACTCCCTATGGCTACACCTTC.

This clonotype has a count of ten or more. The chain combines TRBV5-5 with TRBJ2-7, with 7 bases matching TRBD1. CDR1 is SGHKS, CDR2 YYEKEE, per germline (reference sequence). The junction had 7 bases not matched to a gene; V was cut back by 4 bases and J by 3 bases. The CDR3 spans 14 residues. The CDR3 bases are TGTGCCAGCAGCCGGACAGGTACGAGCTACGAGCAGTACTTC. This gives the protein CASSRTGTSYEQYF.

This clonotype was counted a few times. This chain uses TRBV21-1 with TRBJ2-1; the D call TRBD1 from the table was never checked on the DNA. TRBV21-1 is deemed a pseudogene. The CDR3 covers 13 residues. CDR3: CASSPRVYNEQFF. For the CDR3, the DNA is TGTGCCAGCAGCCCCAGGGTCTACAATGAGCAGTTCTTC.

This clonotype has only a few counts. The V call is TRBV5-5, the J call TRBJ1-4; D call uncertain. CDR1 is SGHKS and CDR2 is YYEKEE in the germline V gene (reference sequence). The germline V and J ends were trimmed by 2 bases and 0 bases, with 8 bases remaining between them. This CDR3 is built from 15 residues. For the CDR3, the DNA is TGTGCCAGCAGCTTTAAGAGTGCAACTAATGAAAAACTGTTTTTT. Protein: CASSFKSATNEKLFF.

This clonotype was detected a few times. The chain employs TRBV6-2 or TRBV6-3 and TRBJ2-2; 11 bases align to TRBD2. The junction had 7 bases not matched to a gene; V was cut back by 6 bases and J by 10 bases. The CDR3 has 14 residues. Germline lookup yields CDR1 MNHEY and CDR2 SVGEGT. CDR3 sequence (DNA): TGTGCCAGCAGAAAATTAGCGGGGGGGCTGGAGCTGTTTTTT. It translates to CASRKLAGGLELFF.

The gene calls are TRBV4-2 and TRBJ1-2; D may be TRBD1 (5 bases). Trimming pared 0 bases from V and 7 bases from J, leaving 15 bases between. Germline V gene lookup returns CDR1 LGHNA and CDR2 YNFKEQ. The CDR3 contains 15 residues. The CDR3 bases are TGTGCCAGCAGCCAAGATATCGGGGGTACGGGTGGCTACACCTTC. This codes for CASSQDIGGTGGYTF.

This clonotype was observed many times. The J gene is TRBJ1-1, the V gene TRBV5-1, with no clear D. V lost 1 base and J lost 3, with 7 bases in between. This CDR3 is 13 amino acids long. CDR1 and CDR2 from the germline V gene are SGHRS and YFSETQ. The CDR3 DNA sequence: TGCGCCAGCAGCTTGAATGGGGACACTGAAGCTTTCTTT. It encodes CASSLNGDTEAFF.

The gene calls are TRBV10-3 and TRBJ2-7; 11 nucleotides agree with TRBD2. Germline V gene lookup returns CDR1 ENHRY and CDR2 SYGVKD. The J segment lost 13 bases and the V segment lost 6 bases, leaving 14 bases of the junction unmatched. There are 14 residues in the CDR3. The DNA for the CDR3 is TGTGCCATCAGCTCCCCGGGACTAGCGGATGTGCGTTACTTC. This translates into CAISSPGLADVRYF.

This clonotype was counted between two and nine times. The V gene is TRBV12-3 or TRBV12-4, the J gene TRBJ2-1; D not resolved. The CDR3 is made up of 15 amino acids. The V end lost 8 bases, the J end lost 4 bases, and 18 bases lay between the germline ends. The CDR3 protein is CASGHLSSVYNEQFF. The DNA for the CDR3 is TGTGCCAGCGGCCACCTTTCTTCGGTATACAATGAGCAGTTCTTC.

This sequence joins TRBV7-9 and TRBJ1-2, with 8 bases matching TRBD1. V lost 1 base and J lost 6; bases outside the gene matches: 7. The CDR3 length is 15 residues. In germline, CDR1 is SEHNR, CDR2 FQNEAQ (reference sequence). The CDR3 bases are TGTGCCAGCAGCTTAGAATCAGGGACAGGAGATGGCTACACCTTC. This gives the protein CASSLESGTGDGYTF.

CDR3 sequence: CASRPLPTAATDTQYF. In DNA, the CDR3 is TGTGCCAGCCGACCCCTACCGACAGCGGCCACAGATACGCAGTATTTT. The V and J genes are TRBV9 and TRBJ2-3; possibly TRBD1 or TRBD2 for D (5 bases each). The CDR3 is 16 residues long. Germline loops: CDR1 SGDLS, CDR2 YYNGEE. V gave up 7 bases and J gave up 2 bases, with 20 bases separating them.

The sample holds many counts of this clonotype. The CDR3 bases are TGTGCCAGCAGCCATAGTACAGATACGCAGTATTTT. Its protein product is CASSHSTDTQYF. The chain links TRBV12-3 or TRBV12-4 to TRBJ2-3; D gene uncertain. The V end lost 6 bases, the J end lost 3 bases, and 7 bases lay between the germline ends. The length of the CDR3 is 12 residues.

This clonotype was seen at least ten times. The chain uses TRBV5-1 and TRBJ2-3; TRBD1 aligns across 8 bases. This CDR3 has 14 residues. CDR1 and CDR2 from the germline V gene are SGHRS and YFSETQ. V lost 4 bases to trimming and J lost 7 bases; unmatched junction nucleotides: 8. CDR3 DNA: TGCGCCAGCAGCCAAGGACAGGGATTGAATACGCAGTATTTT. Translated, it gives CASSQGQGLNTQYF.

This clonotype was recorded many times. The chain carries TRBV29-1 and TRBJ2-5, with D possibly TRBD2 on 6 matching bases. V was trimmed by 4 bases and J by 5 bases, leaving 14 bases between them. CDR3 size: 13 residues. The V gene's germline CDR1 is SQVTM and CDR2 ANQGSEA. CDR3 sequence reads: CSVVPGAGETQYF. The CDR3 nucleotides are TGCAGCGTTGTCCCTGGGGCGGGGGAGACCCAGTACTTC. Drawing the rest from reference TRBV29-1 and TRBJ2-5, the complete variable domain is SAVISQKPSRDICQRGTSLTIQCQVDSQVTMMFWYRQQPGQSLTLIATANQGSEATYESGFVIDKFPISRPNLTFSTLTVSNMSPEDSSIYLCSVVPGAGETQYFGPGTRLLVL.

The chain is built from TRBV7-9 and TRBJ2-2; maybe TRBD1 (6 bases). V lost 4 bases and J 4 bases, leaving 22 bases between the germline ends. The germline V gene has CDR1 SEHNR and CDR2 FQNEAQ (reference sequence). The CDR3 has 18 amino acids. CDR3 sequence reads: CASSSPTTGYIFTGELFF. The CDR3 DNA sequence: TGTGCCAGCAGCTCCCCAACGACAGGTTATATCTTCACCGGGGAGCTGTTTTTT.

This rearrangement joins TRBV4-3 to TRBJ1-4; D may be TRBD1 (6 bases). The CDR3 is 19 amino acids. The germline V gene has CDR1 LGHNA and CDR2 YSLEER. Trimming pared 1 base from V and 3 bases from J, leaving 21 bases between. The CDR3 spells CASSQGGPGRVVANEKLFF. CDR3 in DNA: TGCGCCAGCAGCCAAGGGGGGCCAGGGCGCGTTGTGGCTAATGAAAAACTGTTTTTT.

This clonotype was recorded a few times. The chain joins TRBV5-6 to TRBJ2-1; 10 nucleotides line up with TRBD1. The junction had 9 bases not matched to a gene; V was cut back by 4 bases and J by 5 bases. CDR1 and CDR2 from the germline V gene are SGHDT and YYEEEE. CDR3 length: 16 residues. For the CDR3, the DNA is TGTGCCAGCAGCCCCTCCGGGACAGGGGCCCACAATGAGCAGTTCTTC. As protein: CASSPSGTGAHNEQFF.

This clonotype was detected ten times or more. CDR3 DNA sequence: TGCGCCAGCAGCTTGGACGGGACAGGTAACACAGATACGCAGTATTTT. Residues: CASSLDGTGNTDTQYF. The chain uses TRBV5-1 and TRBJ2-3; TRBD1 matches at 8 bases. This CDR3 is built from 16 residues. With 0 bases clipped from V and 2 bases from J, the junction kept 5 bases outside the gene matches. In germline, CDR1 is SGHRS, CDR2 YFSETQ.

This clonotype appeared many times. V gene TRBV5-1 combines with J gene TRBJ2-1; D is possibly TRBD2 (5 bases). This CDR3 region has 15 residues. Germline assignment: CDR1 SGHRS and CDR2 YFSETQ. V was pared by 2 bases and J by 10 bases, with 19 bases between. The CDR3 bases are TGCGCCAGCAGCTTAGGGCTCGCAGCGAGCGGCGAGCAGTTCTTC. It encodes CASSLGLAASGEQFF.

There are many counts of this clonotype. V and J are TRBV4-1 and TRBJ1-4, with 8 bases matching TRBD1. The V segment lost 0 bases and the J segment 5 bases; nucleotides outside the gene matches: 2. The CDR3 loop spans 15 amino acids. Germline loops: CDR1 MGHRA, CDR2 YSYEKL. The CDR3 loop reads CASSQEGQANEKLFF. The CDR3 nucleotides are TGCGCCAGCAGCCAAGAGGGACAGGCGAATGAAAAACTGTTTTTT.

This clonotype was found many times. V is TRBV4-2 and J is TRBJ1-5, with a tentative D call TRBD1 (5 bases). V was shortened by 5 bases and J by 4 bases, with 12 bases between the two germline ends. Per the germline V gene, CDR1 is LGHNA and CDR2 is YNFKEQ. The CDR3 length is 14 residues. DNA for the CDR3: TGTGCCAGCAGCAAAGGGGTCAGAAATCAGCCCCAGCATTTT. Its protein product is CASSKGVRNQPQHF.

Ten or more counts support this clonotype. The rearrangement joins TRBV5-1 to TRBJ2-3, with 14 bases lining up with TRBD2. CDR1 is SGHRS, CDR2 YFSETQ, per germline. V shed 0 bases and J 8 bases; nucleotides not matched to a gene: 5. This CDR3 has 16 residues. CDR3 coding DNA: TGCGCCAGCAGCTTGGCCGGGACTAGCGGGGGAGGTACGCAGTATTTT. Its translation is CASSLAGTSGGGTQYF.